A selection of T cell receptor beta chains follows, all from one sample in a study of multiple sclerosis patients with progressive multifocal leukoencephalopathy. TCRdb's table, derived via immunoSEQ multiplex PCR, lists solely in-frame clones and lacks some. The sample has some 25,000 clones; about 91% are singletons. The sequenced sample was PBMCs, obtained from a patient treated with natalizumab. These receptors all come from a young man with multiple sclerosis. CDR3s include the opening cysteine and the closing phenylalanine or tryptophan. The order of the fields is D gene, V gene, J gene, clone size, CDR3 DNA, CDR3 protein. D genes are given only for firm matches. Rows may omit the clone size; those that give it use once, few, many or a size class.

>TRBD1|TRBV19|TRBJ2-2|-
TGTGCCAGTAGTACGGGGGGACAGGGGAACACCGGGGAGCTGTTTTTT
CASSTGGQGNTGELFF
>TRBD1|TRBV19|TRBJ2-1|-
TGTGCCAGTACAGGGACAGGGTTAGGGGGCTACAATGAGCAGTTCTTC
CASTGTGLGGYNEQFF
>-|TRBV2|TRBJ2-1|-
TGTGCCAGCAGTGAAGGGAGGGGGGGTGAGAAGTTCTTC
CASSEGRGGEKFF
>TRBD1|TRBV27|TRBJ2-3|-
TGTGCCAGCAGTTTATCGGTGGACAGGGTCACAGATACGCAGTATTTT
CASSLSVDRVTDTQYF
>-|TRBV6-6|TRBJ1-5|-
TGTGCCAGCAGTTACAGGGTGGGTCAGCCCCAGCATTTT
CASSYRVGQPQHF
>-|TRBV9|TRBJ1-4|-
TGTGCCAGCAGCCCACGGGTTGCAACTAATGAAAAACTGTTTTTT
CASSPRVATNEKLFF
>-|TRBV9|TRBJ2-5|-
TGTGCCAGCAGCGTAGACGAAGGGGGACTCGGGGTTAAAGAGACCCAGTACTTC
CASSVDEGGLGVKETQYF
>TRBD1|TRBV2|TRBJ2-7|-
TGTGCCAGCAGATCCGGGACAGGGTTTTCCTACGAGCAGTACTTC
CASRSGTGFSYEQYF
>-|TRBV9|TRBJ2-2|-
TGTGCCAGCAGCGGGGAGACTGCGACCACCGGGGAGCTGTTTTTT
CASSGETATTGELFF
>-|TRBV11-3|TRBJ2-2|once
TGTGCCAGCAGCCCCGGGGTCTGGAACACCGGGGAGCTGTTTTTT
CASSPGVWNTGELFF
>-|TRBV7-2|TRBJ2-1|-
TGTGCCAGCAGCGGGCAATCCCGGGACAAATTAGGGCAGTTCTTC
CASSGQSRDKLGQFF
>TRBD1|TRBV18|TRBJ2-3|-
TGTGCCAGCTCATCAACCGGGACAGGGGGCACAGATACGCAGTATTTT
CASSSTGTGGTDTQYF
>-|TRBV6-6|TRBJ1-1|-
TGTGCCAGCAGTTACTCGCCAGGTCGGGGCACTGAAGCTTTCTTT
CASSYSPGRGTEAFF
>TRBD2|TRBV11-2|TRBJ2-3|once
TGTGCCAGCAGCTTAGTGGCGGGAGGGCGTGGGGATACGCAGTATTTT
CASSLVAGGRGDTQYF
>TRBD2|TRBV7-3|TRBJ2-1|once
TGTGCCAGCAGCCTGAGCGGGGGACGCTACAATGAGCAGTTCTTC
CASSLSGGRYNEQFF
>-|TRBV1|TRBJ1-4|once
TGCACCAGCAGCCTAAGGGGCTCGGACGCAACTAATGAAAAACTGTTTTTT
CTSSLRGSDATNEKLFF
>-|TRBV10-3|TRBJ1-2|-
TGTGCCATCAGTGAGTCGCGTACGGGATCTGGGGGCTACACCTTC
CAISESRTGSGGYTF
>-|TRBV19|TRBJ1-1|-
TGTGCCAGTAGTATAGATCGTCACCGGACTGAAGCTTTCTTT
CASSIDRHRTEAFF
>-|TRBV11-2|TRBJ2-7|-
TGTGCCAGCAGCTTTAGCGGTTACGAGCAGTACTTC
CASSFSGYEQYF
>-|TRBV5-4|TRBJ1-6|once
TGTGCCAGCAGCTTGGAAAGGTCGGCCAATTCACCCCTCCACTTT
CASSLERSANSPLHF
>-|TRBV19|TRBJ1-2|once
TGTGCCAGTACCCAAGGCCCGGGGGACTACACCTTC
CASTQGPGDYTF
>TRBD1|TRBV6-6|TRBJ1-2|once
TGTGCCAGCAGCCCTCGGGGACAGAGTTCTAACTATGGCTACACCTTC
CASSPRGQSSNYGYTF
>-|TRBV30|TRBJ2-6|-
TGTGCCAGTGACCCCACCGGGGCCAACGTCCTGACTTTC
CASDPTGANVLTF
>-|TRBV5-6|TRBJ1-2|-
TGTGCCAGCAGCTTTACGGGGTCCAACTATGGCTACACCTTC
CASSFTGSNYGYTF
>TRBD1|TRBV6-5|TRBJ2-3|-
TGTGCCAGCAGTGGGCAGGGGGTAACAGATACGCAGTATTTT
CASSGQGVTDTQYF
>TRBD1|TRBV19|TRBJ1-1|-
TGTGCCAGTAGTCTCCGACAGGGGGGGACTGAAGCTTTCTTT
CASSLRQGGTEAFF
>TRBD1|TRBV19|TRBJ1-2|-
TGTGCCAGTAGTATTGACAGGGGGGACTATGGCTACACCTTC
CASSIDRGDYGYTF
>TRBD1|TRBV7-9|TRBJ2-1|-
TGTGCCAGCAGAGGAAGTCTGGGACAGGGGGTTTATGAGCAGTTCTTC
CASRGSLGQGVYEQFF
>-|TRBV4-3|TRBJ1-2|-
TGCGCCAGCAGCCAAATATGGGGCAGGGGCTACACCTTC
CASSQIWGRGYTF